The source of this T cell receptor (beta chain) is a study of a mutant IDH1 vaccine in newly diagnosed glioma. J lost 0 bases, V lost 3 bases, and 8 bases had no gene match. Per the germline V gene, CDR1 is SGHVS and CDR2 is FQNEAQ. This CDR3 comprises 16 residues. The protocol was immunoSEQ multiplex PCR, while the TCRdb copy is restricted to in-frame clones and leaves out a portion. The repertoire holds 98,000 or so clones, with roughly 89% as singletons. Documented time point: baseline, week 1 (first vaccination visit). Treatment specified: pre-vaccination baseline after standard-of-care therapy. This clone appeared once.

Source: PBMCs, taken from a glioma patient treated with radiotherapy, temozolomide or both. The chain uses TRBV7-8 and TRBJ2-7; 7 positions agree with TRBD2. This clonotype was obtained from a woman in her forties or fifties with glioma. CDR3 bases: TGTGCCAGCAGCTTGGGTTACGGGAGGACCTCCTACGAGCAGTACTTC. It translates to CASSLGYGRTSYEQYF.